The 29 T cell receptor beta chains presented below share a single source sample, sequenced in a study of T cell responses to AZD1222 COVID-19 vaccine. Here immunoSEQ multiplex PCR was the method, and the copy in TCRdb shows in-frame clones only, minus some. The sample records about 100,000 clones, around nine tenths being singletons. The material was peripheral blood, obtained on day 0 of AZD1222 vaccination. Receptors were obtained from an adult in good health.

This clone was detected only a few times. CDR3 sequence (DNA): TGTGCCAGCAGTCCATGGGCGGAGAACACCGGGGAGCTGTTTTTT. This gives the protein CASSPWAENTGELFF. The chain joins TRBV6-2 or TRBV6-3 to TRBJ2-2, with D unresolved. CDR3 length: 15 amino acids. CDR1 and CDR2 (germline): MNHEY, SVGEGT. The ends were cut back, 5 bases at V and 1 base at J, with 11 bases in the middle.

The rearrangement links TRBV6-2 or TRBV6-3 to TRBJ2-5, with D possibly matching TRBD2 (6 bases). V shed 5 bases and J shed 2 bases, with 15 bases lying between them. CDR3 size: 15 residues. CDR1 is MNHEY, CDR2 SVGEGT, per germline. CDR3 bases: TGTGCCAGCAGTCCAACCGGGACTCGACAAGAGACCCAGTACTTC. Amino acid sequence: CASSPTGTRQETQYF.

The chain employs TRBV2 and TRBJ2-7; 9 bases agree with TRBD2. The CDR3 has 16 residues. Germline trimming cut 3 bases from V and 2 bases from J; bases unmatched to any gene: 8. From germline, CDR1 is SNHLY and CDR2 FYNNEI. CDR3 residues: CASSEAASGAPYEQYF. The CDR3 DNA sequence: TGTGCCAGCAGTGAGGCGGCTAGCGGGGCCCCCTACGAGCAGTACTTC.

This clone was counted a single time. The chain joins TRBV6-5 to TRBJ2-7; 9 bases map to TRBD2. V lost 4 bases, J lost 3 bases, and 4 bases stayed unmatched. Per the germline V gene, CDR1 is MNHEY and CDR2 is SVGAGI. CDR3 length: 14 amino acids. The CDR3 coding sequence is TGTGCCAGCAGTTTATTAGCGGGAGACTACGAGCAGTACTTC. It encodes CASSLLAGDYEQYF.

CDR3 loop: CASSVGAGGPQHPGFRSYNEQFF. The CDR3 DNA is TGTGCCAGCAGCGTAGGGGCGGGAGGGCCGCAGCATCCCGGTTTCCGCTCCTACAATGAGCAGTTCTTC. The V call is TRBV9, the J call TRBJ2-1, with 9 bases identical to TRBD2. The V gene end was trimmed by 0 bases and the J gene end by 0 bases; junction bases not matched to a gene: 22. The CDR3 is 23 residues long. Germline V gene data show CDR1 as SGDLS and CDR2 as YYNGEE.

The table lists this clone with a count of one. This chain joins TRBV10-3 and TRBJ2-5, with TRBD1 matching 8 bases. The CDR3 consists of 14 residues. The junction had 8 bases not matched to a gene; V was cut back by 6 bases and J by 5 bases. Germline values: CDR1 ENHRY, CDR2 SYGVKD. The CDR3 protein is CAIRASTGAETQYF. CDR3 coding DNA: TGTGCCATCAGAGCCTCGACAGGGGCGGAGACCCAGTACTTC.

V is TRBV7-3 and J is TRBJ2-2; D is unclear. V was cut by 5 bases and J by 8 bases, with 18 bases left in between. The CDR3 consists of 15 residues. In germline, CDR1 is SGHTA, CDR2 FQGTGA. Written as DNA, the CDR3 is TGTGCCAGCAGCCCGCATACAAGACTGGGAGGGGAGCTGTTTTTT. It codes for CASSPHTRLGGELFF. The whole variable domain, remainder taken from reference TRBV7-3 and TRBJ2-2, is GAGVSQTPSNKVTEKGKYVELRCDPISGHTALYWYRQSLGQGPEFLIYFQGTGAADDSGLPNDRFFAVRPEGSVSTLKIQRTERGDSAVYLCASSPHTRLGGELFFGEGSRLTVL.

V and J are TRBV3-1 (or the pseudogene TRBV3-2) and TRBJ2-7; 13 bases match TRBD2. CDR1 is LGHDT, CDR2 YNNKEL, per germline (reference sequence). V was clipped by 4 bases and J by 0 bases; unmatched bases: 15. This CDR3 is 20 amino acids long. DNA of the CDR3: TGTGCCAGCAGCCCCTCTCATCCGGGACTAGCGGGATACAGCTCCTACGAGCAGTACTTC. It is translated as CASSPSHPGLAGYSSYEQYF.

The J gene is TRBJ1-3, the V gene TRBV11-3, with D uncertain. Looked up from germline, CDR1 is SGHNT and CDR2 is YENEEA. Trimming pared 0 bases from V and 4 bases from J, leaving 1 base between. CDR3 size: 12 residues. The CDR3 reads CASSLDGNTIYF. CDR3 DNA: TGTGCCAGCAGCTTAGACGGAAACACCATATATTTT.

The chain is built from TRBV19 and TRBJ1-5; D gene ambiguous. CDR3 length: 12 residues. Germline V gives CDR1 LNHDA, CDR2 SQIVND (reference sequence). The germline V and J ends were trimmed by 7 bases and 5 bases, with 9 bases remaining between them. In nucleotides, the CDR3 is TGTGCCAGTACCCCCGGGGATCAGCCCCAGCATTTT. It codes for CASTPGDQPQHF. The full variable domain, in which reference TRBV19 and TRBJ1-5 provide the parts outside the CDR3, is DGGITQSPKYLFRKEGQNVTLSCEQNLNHDAMYWYRQDPGQGLRLIYYSQIVNDFQKGDIAEGYSVSREKKESFPLTVTSAQKNPTAFYLCASTPGDQPQHFGDGTRLSIL.

The chain recombines TRBV6-5 with TRBJ1-2; no reliable D call. V was clipped by 0 bases and J by 0 bases, with 8 bases between them. Germline assignment: CDR1 MNHEY and CDR2 SVGAGI. The length of the CDR3 is 15 residues. The CDR3 DNA is TGTGCCAGCAGTTACTCGGCGCAGGCTAACTATGGCTACACCTTC. As protein: CASSYSAQANYGYTF.

The chain uses TRBV7-3 and TRBJ1-1; tentatively, D is TRBD1 (5 bases). Germline V gives CDR1 SGHTA, CDR2 FQGTGA. This CDR3 contains 14 residues. V was pared by 4 bases and J by 2 bases, with 11 bases between. The DNA for the CDR3 is TGTGCCAGCAGCTCCGGGACGGTTAACACTGAAGCTTTCTTT. Amino acids: CASSSGTVNTEAFF.

This clone was picked up a small number of times. The V call is TRBV5-6, the J call TRBJ1-6; 8 positions agree with TRBD1. This CDR3 is 14 amino acids long. CDR1 and CDR2 (germline): SGHDT, YYEEEE. V shed 4 bases and J 6 bases; nucleotides not matched to a gene: 3. CDR3 sequence (DNA): TGTGCCAGCAGCGTCGGACAGGGTAATTCACCCCTCCACTTT. Its translation is CASSVGQGNSPLHF.

The rearrangement links TRBV9 to TRBJ2-5; D is unresolved. Trimming stripped 4 bases from V and 2 bases from J, with 12 bases between. This CDR3 comprises 14 residues. Germline CDR1 reads SGDLS; CDR2 reads YYNGEE. The CDR3 nucleotides are TGTGCCAGCAGCCCCCAGTCGGTTCAAGAGACCCAGTACTTC. This translates into CASSPQSVQETQYF.

The chain links TRBV19 to TRBJ1-6, with TRBD1 identical over 8 bases. Unmatched junction bases numbered 6, after V lost 2 bases and J lost 9 bases. From germline, CDR1 is LNHDA and CDR2 SQIVND (reference sequence). This CDR3 contains 15 residues. The CDR3, as DNA: TGTGCCAGTAGTATATCACAGGGGGAGGCTTCACCCCTCCACTTT. Translated, it gives CASSISQGEASPLHF.

The chain combines TRBV11-2 with TRBJ1-3; D perhaps matches TRBD1 (5 bases). Germline lookup yields CDR1 SGHAT and CDR2 FQNNGV. The CDR3 totals 15 residues. Trimming pared 0 bases from V and 4 bases from J, leaving 10 bases between. This chain's CDR3 is CASSLDRVSGNTIYF. DNA for the CDR3: TGTGCCAGCAGCTTAGACAGGGTATCGGGAAACACCATATATTTT.

This clone was recorded only once. The V call is TRBV19, the J call TRBJ2-2, with a tentative D call TRBD2 (6 bases). The V and J ends lost 5 bases and 4 bases respectively, with 14 bases between them. Germline V lookup: CDR1 LNHDA, CDR2 SQIVND (reference sequence). This CDR3 is 15 amino acids long. For the CDR3, the DNA is TGTGCCAGTAGTGCTACCGGGACTCGCACCGGGGAGCTGTTTTTT. Protein product: CASSATGTRTGELFF.

The chain is built from TRBV3-1 (or the pseudogene TRBV3-2) and TRBJ1-1; weak D call: TRBD1 (5 bases). Germline-derived CDR1 and CDR2 are LGHDT and YNNKEL (reference sequence). V dropped 4 bases and J dropped 0 bases, with 15 bases sitting between them. The CDR3 is made up of 16 amino acids. The CDR3 sequence: CASSPAGGGMNTEAFF. The CDR3 DNA follows: TGTGCCAGCAGCCCCGCGGGGGGAGGTATGAACACTGAAGCTTTCTTT.

The chain uses TRBV7-2 and TRBJ2-7; 8 nucleotides match TRBD2. Germline V gene data show CDR1 as SGHTA and CDR2 as FQGNSA. The CDR3 contains 15 residues. V shed 2 bases, J shed 2 bases, and the junction held 5 bases outside the gene matches. CDR3 in amino acids: CASSLSKGLAYEQYF. The CDR3 DNA reads TGTGCCAGCAGCTTAAGCAAGGGACTAGCCTACGAGCAGTACTTC. Drawing the rest from reference TRBV7-2 and TRBJ2-7, the complete variable domain is GAGVSQSPSNKVTEKGKDVELRCDPISGHTALYWYRQSLGQGLEFLIYFQGNSAPDKSGLPSDRFSAERTGGSVSTLTIQRTQQEDSAVYLCASSLSKGLAYEQYFGPGTRLTVT.

This clone came up a few times. The V and J genes are TRBV18 and TRBJ1-5; D not resolved. V lost 6 bases and J lost 2, with 14 bases in between. CDR3 size: 15 residues. Germline V gene data show CDR1 as KGHSH and CDR2 as LQKENI. The CDR3: CASSLDSFGNQPQHF. The CDR3 DNA reads TGTGCCAGCTCCCTCGATAGCTTTGGCAATCAGCCCCAGCATTTT.

The chain carries TRBV5-1 and TRBJ2-7, with 7 bases aligning to TRBD2. CDR1 is SGHRS and CDR2 is YFSETQ in the germline V gene. With V trimmed by 0 bases and J by 2 bases, 5 bases remained unmatched. The CDR3 loop spans 15 amino acids. The CDR3 loop reads CASSLGRTRTYEQYF. The CDR3 nucleotides are TGCGCCAGCAGCTTGGGTCGGACTAGAACCTACGAGCAGTACTTC. Combining the CDR3 with reference TRBV5-1 and TRBJ2-7 gives the whole variable domain KAGVTQTPRYLIKTRGQQVTLSCSPISGHRSVSWYQQTPGQGLQFLFEYFSETQRNKGNFPGRFSGRQFSNSRSEMNVSTLELGDSALYLCASSLGRTRTYEQYFGPGTRLTVT.

The chain carries TRBV5-5 and TRBJ1-1, with no clear D. This CDR3 comprises 17 residues. Per the germline V gene, CDR1 is SGHKS and CDR2 is YYEKEE (reference sequence). Trimming took 3 bases from V and 4 from J, leaving 22 bases between them. CDR3 protein: CASSSDVFYLRSTEAFF. The CDR3 DNA is TGTGCCAGCAGCTCAGACGTATTTTATTTGAGGAGCACTGAAGCTTTCTTT.

This clone was counted a single time. The CDR3 region has the DNA TGCGCCAGCAGCTCCATCGGGGGGCTAGATGAAAAACTGTTTTTT. As protein: CASSSIGGLDEKLFF. The rearrangement links TRBV5-1 to TRBJ1-4; tentatively, D is TRBD1 (6 bases). Germline CDR1 and CDR2: SGHRS and YFSETQ. This CDR3 is 15 amino acids long. V was cut by 3 bases and J by 6 bases, with 15 bases left in between.

V gene TRBV9 combines with J gene TRBJ1-3, with no clear D. V lost 0 bases to trimming and J lost 0 bases, with 7 bases between them. The CDR3 has 15 amino acids. Germline-derived CDR1 and CDR2 are SGDLS and YYNGEE. The CDR3 loop is CASSVAIDSGNTIYF. Here the CDR3 DNA reads TGTGCCAGCAGCGTAGCCATAGACTCTGGAAACACCATATATTTT.

This chain joins TRBV2 and TRBJ2-4; TRBD2 aligns across 8 bases. The CDR3 runs 16 residues. Germline CDR1 and CDR2: SNHLY and FYNNEI. The V and J ends lost 3 bases and 3 bases, in that order; junction bases with no gene match: 7. Here the CDR3 reads CASSEASGSFKNIQYF. Written as DNA, the CDR3 is TGTGCCAGCAGTGAGGCTAGCGGGTCATTCAAAAACATTCAGTACTTC.

The chain couples TRBV6-2 or TRBV6-3 to TRBJ2-3; D unresolved. The CDR3 length is 15 residues. V shed 0 bases and J shed 0 bases, with 7 bases lying between them. Germline CDR1 and CDR2: MNHEY and SVGEGT. The CDR3 protein is CASSYSTTSTDTQYF. The CDR3, as DNA: TGTGCCAGCAGTTACTCGACAACTAGCACAGATACGCAGTATTTT.

The chain has TRBV18 and TRBJ2-2; the D gene is possibly TRBD1 (6 bases). Germline values: CDR1 KGHSH, CDR2 LQKENI. V shed 3 bases and J shed 3 bases, with 11 bases lying between them. There are 15 residues in the CDR3. The CDR3 protein is CASSPRQADTGELFF. DNA of the CDR3: TGTGCCAGCTCACCGCGACAGGCGGACACCGGGGAGCTGTTTTTT.

The rearrangement uses TRBV9 and TRBJ2-3; TRBD2 agrees at 8 bases. The CDR3 runs 15 residues. V trimming: 0 bases; J trimming: 5 bases; junction bases outside the gene matches: 5. The germline V gene encodes CDR1 SGDLS and CDR2 YYNGEE. The CDR3 here is CASSVAGGLLDTQYF. The CDR3 DNA is TGTGCCAGCAGCGTAGCGGGAGGGTTGTTAGATACGCAGTATTTT.

The V and J genes are TRBV5-1 and TRBJ2-2; D is perhaps TRBD1 or TRBD2 (5 bases each). The V end lost 0 bases, the J end lost 4 bases, and 10 bases lay between the germline ends. Germline V gene sequence: CDR1 SGHRS, CDR2 YFSETQ. The CDR3 is made up of 15 amino acids. The CDR3 is CASSLDTGRTGELFF. The CDR3 DNA reads TGCGCCAGCAGCTTGGATACGGGACGCACCGGGGAGCTGTTTTTT. The full variable domain, with the rest looked up from reference TRBV5-1 and TRBJ2-2, is KAGVTQTPRYLIKTRGQQVTLSCSPISGHRSVSWYQQTPGQGLQFLFEYFSETQRNKGNFPGRFSGRQFSNSRSEMNVSTLELGDSALYLCASSLDTGRTGELFFGEGSRLTVL.